This T cell receptor beta chain was profiled in a study of tumor-infiltrating lymphocytes in oesophageal squamous cell carcinoma. With 4 bases clipped from V and 2 bases from J, the junction kept 7 bases outside the gene matches. The V gene's germline CDR1 is MNHNS and CDR2 SASEGT. The length of the CDR3 is 15 residues. TCRdb re-called the PCR reads with MiXCR, one entry per CDR3 protein. The data show about 21,000 distinct CDR3 sequences, with 36% seen just once and about 12% held by the top ten. The sample taken for sequencing was esophageal tumor tissue. J is TRBJ2-5 and V is TRBV6-1; TRBD2 aligns across 7 bases. The origin of this receptor is a male donor with esophageal squamous cell carcinoma. In nucleotides, the CDR3 is TGTGCCAGCAGTGTGGGCAGCGGGGCTCAAGAGACCCAGTACTTC. This codes for CASSVGSGAQETQYF.